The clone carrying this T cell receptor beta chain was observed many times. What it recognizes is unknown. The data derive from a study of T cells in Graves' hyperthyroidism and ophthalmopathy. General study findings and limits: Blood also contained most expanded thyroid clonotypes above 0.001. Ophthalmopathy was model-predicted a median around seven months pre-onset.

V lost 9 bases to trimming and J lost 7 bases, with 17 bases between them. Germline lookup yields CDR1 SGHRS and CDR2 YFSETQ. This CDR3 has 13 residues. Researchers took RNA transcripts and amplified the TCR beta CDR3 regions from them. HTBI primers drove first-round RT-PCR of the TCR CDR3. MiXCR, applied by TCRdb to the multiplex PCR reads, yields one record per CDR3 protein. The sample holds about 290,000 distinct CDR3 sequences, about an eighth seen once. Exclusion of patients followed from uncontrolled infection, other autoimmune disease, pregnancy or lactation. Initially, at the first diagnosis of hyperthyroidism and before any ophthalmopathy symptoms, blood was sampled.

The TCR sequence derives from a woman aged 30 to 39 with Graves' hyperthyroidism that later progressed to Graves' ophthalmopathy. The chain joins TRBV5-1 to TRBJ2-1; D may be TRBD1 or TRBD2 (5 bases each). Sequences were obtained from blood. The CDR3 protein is CAIKSQGGNEQFF. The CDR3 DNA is TGCGCCATCAAGTCCCAGGGCGGGAATGAGCAGTTCTTC.